A selection of T cell receptor beta chains follows, all from one sample in a study of T cell responses to AZD1222 COVID-19 vaccine. Some clones are missing from TCRdb's copy, which holds only in-frame ones; the method was immunoSEQ multiplex PCR. The data hold around 120,000 clones, with approximately 83% observed a single time. The sample consisted of peripheral blood, taken on day 0 of AZD1222 vaccination. These receptors originate from an adult in good health. The CDR3 runs from the conserved cysteine through the conserved F or W. Fields, in order: D gene, J gene, V gene, clone size, CDR3 DNA, CDR3 protein. The D gene is left open where the match is weak. For some rows the clone size is stated as once, few or many, or as a class when expanded; others skip it.

- TRBJ1-2 TRBV7-9 few TGTGCCAGCAGCCGGTGGAGGGGTGGTGGCTACACCTTC CASSRWRGGGYTF
TRBD2 TRBJ2-7 TRBV11-3 once TGTGCCAGCAGCACGAGGACTAGCGGTGCCTACGAGCAGTACTTC CASSTRTSGAYEQYF
- TRBJ2-5 TRBV20-1 - TGCAGTGCCTTTTTGGGAGAGACCCAGTACTTC CSAFLGETQYF
TRBD1 TRBJ2-3 TRBV24-1 - TGTGCCACCCGTGCCCCCCGCGACAGGGGGGCCTCAGATACGCAGTATTTT CATRAPRDRGASDTQYF
TRBD2 TRBJ2-1 TRBV6-4 - TGTGCCAGCAGTGGGACTAGCGGGGGCAATGAGCAGTTCTTC CASSGTSGGNEQFF
- TRBJ1-1 TRBV29-1 - TGCAGCGTTGAAGATCACGCGAACACTGAAGCTTTCTTT CSVEDHANTEAFF
- TRBJ1-1 TRBV30 - TGTGCCTGGAATTGGAATACTGAAGCTTTCTTT CAWNWNTEAFF
- TRBJ2-6 TRBV18 once TGTGCCAGCTCACCACCTGGGGCCAACGTCCTGACTTTC CASSPPGANVLTF
- TRBJ2-7 TRBV5-1 - TGCGCCAGCAGCTTGAGTTCCTCCTACGAGCAGTACTTC CASSLSSSYEQYF
- TRBJ1-2 TRBV7-3 once TGTGCCAGCAGCCGAACCGAAACAGTGAACTATGGCTACACCTTC CASSRTETVNYGYTF
- TRBJ1-1 TRBV19 - TGTGCCAGTAGCACCCAGCGGCCTATGAACACTGAAGCTTTCTTT CASSTQRPMNTEAFF
TRBD1 TRBJ2-1 TRBV7-9 - TGTGCCAGCAGCCTCCGGGACAGGGGGAATTGGAATGAGCAGTTCTTC CASSLRDRGNWNEQFF
- TRBJ1-1 TRBV4-1 - TGCGCCAGCAGCCAAGACCTACTAACACAGGGGAACACTGAAGCTTTCTTT CASSQDLLTQGNTEAFF
- TRBJ2-3 TRBV5-1 - TGCGCCAGCAGGCCTGCCGGGACAAAGAGCACAGATACGCAGTATTTT CASRPAGTKSTDTQYF
- TRBJ2-1 TRBV15 - TGTGCCACCAGCAGCCCCGACCCCCAGGGGAATTTTGCTAGCAGCTACAATGAGCAGTTCTTC CATSSPDPQGNFASSYNEQFF
- TRBJ2-7 TRBV2 - TGTGCCAGCAGTCGGGACTCTGACTACGAGCAGTACTTC CASSRDSDYEQYF
- TRBJ1-2 TRBV6-5 - TGTGCCAGCAGTTACGCCGGACAGAAAAATGGCTACACCTTC CASSYAGQKNGYTF